This TCR beta chain was captured in a study of T cell repertoires in aging, cancer and after chemotherapy. TRB rearrangements spanning V, D and J were amplified using mixed TRB-A/B primers. Each CDR3 protein is one row after TCRdb ran MiXCR on the multiplex PCR reads. The sample records about 5,000 distinct CDR3 sequences, around 24% being singletons. This CDR3 has 15 amino acids. Germline CDR1 and CDR2: KGHSH and LQKENI. V shed 1 base, J shed 7 bases, and the junction held 4 bases outside the gene matches. Overall study findings and caveats: Untreated cancer patients had significantly lower blood TCR diversity than age-matched healthy donors. Median generation probability rose over the chemotherapy interval in each cancer cohort, suggesting rebound thymic output. These repertoire data do not allow conclusions about immunological memory after chemotherapy.

In this sample, this clonotype is medium-sized. Antigen unknown. Amplification of TCR beta used genomic DNA extracted from peripheral blood. This clonotype was obtained from a human donor with a blood cancer. This chain joins TRBV18 and TRBJ1-6; 7 nucleotides match TRBD1. The sequenced sample consisted of blood. CDR3 amino acids: CASSPLRDSNSPLHF. CDR3 nucleotides: TGTGCCAGCTCACCACTCCGGGACAGCAATTCACCCCTCCACTTT.